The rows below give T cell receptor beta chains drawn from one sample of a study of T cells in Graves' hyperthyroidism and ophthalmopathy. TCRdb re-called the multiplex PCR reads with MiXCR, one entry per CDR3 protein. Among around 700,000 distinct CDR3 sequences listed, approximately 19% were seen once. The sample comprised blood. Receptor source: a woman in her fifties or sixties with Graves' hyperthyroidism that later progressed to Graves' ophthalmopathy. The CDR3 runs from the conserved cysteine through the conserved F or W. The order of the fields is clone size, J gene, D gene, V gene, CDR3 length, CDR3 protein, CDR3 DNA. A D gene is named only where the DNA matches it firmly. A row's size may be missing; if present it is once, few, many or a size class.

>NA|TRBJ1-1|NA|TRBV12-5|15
CASGEGVFPNTEAFF
TGTGCTAGTGGTGAGGGTGTTTTTCCAAACACTGAAGCTTTCTTT
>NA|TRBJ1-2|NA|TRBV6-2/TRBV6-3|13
CASRPGTNYGYTF
TGTGCCAGCAGGCCCGGGACAAACTATGGCTACACCTTC
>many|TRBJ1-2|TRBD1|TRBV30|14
CAWSVRARGNGYTF
TGTGCCTGGAGTGTACGAGCCAGGGGGAATGGCTACACCTTC
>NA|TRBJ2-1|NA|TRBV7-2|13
CASSAGSFFEQFF
TGTGCCAGCAGCGCGGGCTCATTTTTTGAGCAGTTCTTC
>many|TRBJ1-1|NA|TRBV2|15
CASKKEIGVNTEAFF
TGTGCCAGCAAGAAGGAAATAGGGGTGAACACTGAAGCTTTCTTT
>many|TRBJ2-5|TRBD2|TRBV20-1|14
CSGTSGLNQETQYF
TGCAGTGGAACTAGCGGACTCAACCAAGAGACCCAGTACTTC
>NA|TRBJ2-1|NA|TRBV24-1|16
CATSDFSGVGNSEQFF
TGTGCCACCAGTGATTTTTCAGGGGTCGGAAACAGTGAGCAGTTCTTC
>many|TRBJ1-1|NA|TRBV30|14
CAWSRGRYNTEAFF
TGTGCCTGGAGTAGAGGGCGTTATAACACTGAAGCTTTCTTT
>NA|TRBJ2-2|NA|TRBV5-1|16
CASSVPEATLTGELFF
TGCGCCAGCAGCGTCCCGGAGGCAACCCTCACCGGGGAGCTGTTTTTT
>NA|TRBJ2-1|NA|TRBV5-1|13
CASSPVVGGPLFF
TGCGCCAGCAGCCCGGTCGTTGGGGGCCCCTTGTTCTTC
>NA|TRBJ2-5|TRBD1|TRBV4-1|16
CASSQDSGTGGETQYF
TGCGCCAGCAGCCAAGATTCTGGGACAGGGGGAGAGACCCAGTACTTC
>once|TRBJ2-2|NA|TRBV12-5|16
CASGLPGASSTGELFF
TGTGCTAGTGGTTTACCAGGGGCTTCCTCCACCGGGGAGCTGTTTTTT
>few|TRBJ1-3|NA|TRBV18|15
CASSPPALSGNTIYF
TGTGCCAGCTCACCACCGGCGTTGTCTGGAAACACCATATATTTT
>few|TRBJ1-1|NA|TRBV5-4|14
CASSGDTRNTEAFF
TGTGCCAGCAGCGGAGATACTCGGAACACTGAAGCTTTCTTT
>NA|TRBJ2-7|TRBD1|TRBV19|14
CASGTGQGVHEQYF
TGTGCCAGTGGAACGGGACAGGGGGTCCACGAGCAGTACTTC
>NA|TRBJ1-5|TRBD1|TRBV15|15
CATSRPGQANQPQHF
TGTGCCACCAGCAGACCGGGACAGGCCAATCAGCCCCAGCATTTT
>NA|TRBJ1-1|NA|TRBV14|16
CASSQDLSVMNTEAFF
TGTGCCAGCAGCCAAGATTTATCAGTCATGAACACTGAAGCTTTCTTT
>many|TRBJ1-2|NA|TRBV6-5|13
CASSYKGVLGYTF
TGTGCCAGCAGTTACAAAGGGGTCTTGGGCTACACCTTC
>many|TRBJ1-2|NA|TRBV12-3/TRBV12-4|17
CASSLVFVLGDTYGYTF
TGTGCCAGCAGTTTAGTTTTTGTCTTGGGGGACACGTATGGCTACACCTTC
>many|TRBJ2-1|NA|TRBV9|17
CASSSGGLGISYNEQFF
TGTGCCAGCAGCTCCGGCGGACTGGGGATCTCCTACAATGAGCAGTTCTTC
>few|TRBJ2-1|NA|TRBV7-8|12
CASSINYNEQFF
TGTGCCAGCAGCATCAACTACAATGAGCAGTTCTTC
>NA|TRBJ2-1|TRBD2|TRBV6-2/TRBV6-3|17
CASSDRLGTSGGNEQFF
TGTGCCAGCAGTGACCGGCTCGGGACTAGCGGGGGCAATGAGCAGTTCTTC
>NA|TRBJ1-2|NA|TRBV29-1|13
CSGERVVNYGYTF
TGCAGCGGTGAGCGGGTCGTAAACTATGGCTACACCTTC
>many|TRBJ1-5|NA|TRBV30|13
CAWSRDSNQPQHF
TGTGCCTGGAGCCGGGATAGCAATCAGCCCCAGCATTTT
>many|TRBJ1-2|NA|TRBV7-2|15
CASSLYTWGSHGYTF
TGTGCCAGCAGCTTATATACGTGGGGGTCTCATGGCTACACCTTC
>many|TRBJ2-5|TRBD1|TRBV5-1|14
CASSLQGAGETQYF
TGCGCCAGCAGCTTACAGGGGGCAGGAGAGACCCAGTACTTC
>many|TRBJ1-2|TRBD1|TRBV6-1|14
CASRAGTAFYGYTF
TGTGCCAGCAGGGCCGGGACAGCTTTTTATGGCTACACCTTC
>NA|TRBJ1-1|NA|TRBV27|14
CASRPGWGVTEAFF
TGTGCCAGCAGGCCAGGGTGGGGCGTCACTGAAGCTTTCTTT
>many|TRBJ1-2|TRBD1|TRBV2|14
CASSESPRGYGYTF
TGTGCCAGCAGTGAAAGTCCCAGGGGGTATGGCTACACCTTC
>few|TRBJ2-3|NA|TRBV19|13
CASTYGSTDTQYF
TGTGCCAGTACCTATGGCAGCACAGATACGCAGTATTTT
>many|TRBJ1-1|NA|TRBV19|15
CASSPPGLMNTEAFF
TGTGCCAGTAGTCCCCCAGGTCTGATGAACACTGAAGCTTTCTTT
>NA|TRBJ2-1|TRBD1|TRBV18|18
CASSPPIGQGHRHNEQFF
TGTGCCAGCTCACCACCGATAGGACAGGGACATCGACACAATGAGCAGTTCTTC
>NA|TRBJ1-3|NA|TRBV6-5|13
CASSYSGRNTIYF
TGTGCCAGCAGTTACTCAGGCCGTAACACCATATATTTT
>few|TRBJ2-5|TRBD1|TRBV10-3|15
CATKGTGQGTETQYF
TGTGCCACCAAGGGGACAGGACAGGGGACAGAGACCCAGTACTTC
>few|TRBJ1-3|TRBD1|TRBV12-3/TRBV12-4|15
CASRKQGASGNTIYF
TGTGCCAGCAGAAAACAGGGGGCGAGTGGAAACACCATATATTTT
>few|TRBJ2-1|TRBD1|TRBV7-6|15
CASSLAGTGHNEQFF
TGTGCCAGCAGCTTAGCGGGGACAGGGCACAATGAGCAGTTCTTC
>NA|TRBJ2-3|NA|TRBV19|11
CASSMSDTQYF
TGTGCCAGTAGTATGTCAGATACGCAGTATTTT
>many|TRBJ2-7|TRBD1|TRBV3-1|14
CASSHGQVPHEQYF
TGTGCCAGCAGCCACGGACAGGTTCCCCACGAGCAGTACTTC
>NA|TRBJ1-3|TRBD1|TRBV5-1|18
CASSSEGTGGGSGNTIYF
TGCGCCAGCAGCTCGGAGGGGACAGGGGGCGGCTCTGGAAACACCATATATTTT
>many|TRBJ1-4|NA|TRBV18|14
CASSNDRANEKLFF
TGTGCCAGCTCCAACGACCGGGCGAATGAAAAACTGTTTTTT